Listed here is a single TCR beta chain. The germline V gene has CDR1 SGDLS and CDR2 YYNGEE. V lost 3 bases and J lost 9, with 22 bases in between. This CDR3 has 16 amino acids. The record originates from a study of blood T cell repertoires in COVID-19. Here immunoSEQ multiplex PCR was the method, and the copy in TCRdb shows in-frame clones only, minus some. Here the sample spans about 68,000 clones, almost 85% being singletons. Sample: peripheral blood. This chain connects TRBV9 to TRBJ2-1; possible D gene TRBD1, 6 bases. This receptor was obtained from a man aged 50-59 years with active COVID-19. CDR3: CASSGHIGGHSFEQFF. The CDR3, as DNA: TGTGCCAGCAGCGGACATATAGGGGGACATTCTTTTGAGCAGTTCTTC.